This is a list of T cell receptor beta chains from one sample in a study of blood T cells in healthy people across ages. TCRdb re-analysed the 5' RACE reads in MiXCR, keeping a single row per CDR3 protein. The sample shows 700,000 to 950,000 distinct CDR3 sequences, 58% of them seen only once. Sequencing was carried out using blood. All receptors come from a man under 40 in good health. The CDR3 runs from the conserved cysteine through the conserved F or W. A D gene is named only where the DNA matches it firmly. Some rows have no size entry. The others give once, few or many, or a class for an expanded clone.

clone_size,d_call,cdr3_length,v_call,j_call,cdr3_aa,cdr3_nt
-,-,16,TRBV4-3,TRBJ2-3,CASSQVYASRADTQYF,TGCGCCAGCAGCCAAGTTTACGCTAGCAGGGCCGATACGCAGTATTTT
-,TRBD1,15,TRBV7-4,TRBJ2-5,CATRGPRGHGETQYF,TGTGCCACGAGGGGGCCTCGTGGGCATGGTGAGACCCAGTACTTC
-,-,14,TRBV9,TRBJ1-1,CASSARTVNTEAFF,TGTGCCAGCAGCGCCCGGACGGTGAACACTGAAGCTTTCTTT
few,-,12,TRBV19,TRBJ2-3,CASSQNRDTQYF,TGTGCCAGTAGTCAAAATCGGGATACGCAGTATTTT
-,TRBD1,14,TRBV5-1,TRBJ1-2,CASSPGQGESGYTF,TGCGCCAGCAGCCCGGGACAGGGAGAGAGTGGCTACACCTTC
-,TRBD1,14,TRBV20-1,TRBJ2-4,CSARDSRAKNIQYF,TGCAGTGCGAGGGACAGCCGAGCCAAAAACATTCAGTACTTC
-,TRBD1,15,TRBV5-1,TRBJ1-2,CASSPGDRSLYGYTF,TGCGCCAGCAGCCCCGGGGACAGGTCTTTGTATGGCTACACCTTC
once,-,14,TRBV7-2,TRBJ1-1,CASSQRWGHPEAFF,TGTGCCAGCAGTCAGAGATGGGGGCACCCTGAAGCTTTCTTT
few,-,16,TRBV7-2,TRBJ2-6,CASSLGRLGGANVLTF,TGTGCCAGCAGCTTGGGCAGGCTGGGTGGGGCCAACGTCCTGACTTTC
once,-,14,TRBV6-2/TRBV6-3,TRBJ2-4,CASSYSAGVNIQYF,TGTGCCAGCAGTTACTCGGCCGGGGTAAACATTCAGTACTTC
-,TRBD2,11,TRBV6-2/TRBV6-3,TRBJ2-1,CASTGGREQFF,TGTGCCAGCACGGGGGGGCGTGAGCAGTTCTTC
-,-,15,TRBV28,TRBJ2-6,CASSFVGSGANVLTF,TGTGCCAGCAGTTTTGTGGGCTCTGGGGCCAACGTCCTGACTTTC
-,TRBD1,16,TRBV4-2,TRBJ1-6,CASSPRTGGNNSPLHF,TGTGCCAGCAGCCCCCGGACAGGCGGTAATAATTCACCCCTCCACTTT
-,-,12,TRBV20-1,TRBJ2-7,CSAMGPRGEQYF,TGCAGTGCTATGGGCCCACGGGGCGAGCAGTACTTC
once,-,12,TRBV20-1,TRBJ2-7,CSGRSPAYEQYF,TGCAGTGGCAGGAGTCCCGCCTACGAGCAGTACTTC
-,-,11,TRBV10-3,TRBJ1-2,CAIMRDYGYTF,TGTGCCATCATGAGGGACTATGGCTACACCTTC
-,-,15,TRBV4-1,TRBJ1-2,CASSPPMGQDYGYTF,TGCGCCAGCAGCCCGCCCATGGGCCAGGACTATGGCTACACCTTC
-,TRBD2,15,TRBV5-1,TRBJ2-1,CASSPSSGGANEQFF,TGCGCCAGCAGCCCCTCTAGCGGGGGGGCCAATGAGCAGTTCTTC
many,-,16,TRBV21-1,TRBJ2-7,CASSARQHIATYEQYF,TGTGCCAGCAGCGCCCGACAACATATAGCCACATACGAGCAGTACTTC
-,TRBD1,17,TRBV12-3/TRBV12-4,TRBJ2-1,CASRPNTGASSYNEQFF,TGTGCCAGCAGACCTAATACAGGGGCGAGCTCCTACAATGAGCAGTTCTTC
-,-,15,TRBV19,TRBJ1-5,CASIDRGYSNQPQHF,TGTGCCAGTATCGACAGAGGCTATAGCAATCAGCCCCAGCATTTT
-,-,15,TRBV15,TRBJ2-7,CATSRDHARQYEQYF,TGCGCCACCAGCAGAGATCATGCTAGACAATACGAGCAGTACTTC
-,TRBD2,17,TRBV14,TRBJ2-1,CASSQGYGGRGDNEQFF,TGTGCCAGCAGCCAAGGTTACGGCGGGAGGGGTGATAATGAGCAGTTCTTC
-,TRBD1,14,TRBV20-1,TRBJ2-7,CSAREPGQGYEQYF,TGCAGTGCTAGAGAACCGGGACAGGGCTACGAGCAGTACTTC
-,-,14,TRBV7-2,TRBJ2-7,CASSLDRALNEQYF,TGTGCCAGCAGCTTAGATCGCGCCCTCAATGAGCAGTACTTC
-,TRBD1,13,TRBV2,TRBJ2-7,CASGTAFSYEQYF,TGTGCCAGTGGGACAGCCTTCTCCTACGAGCAGTACTTC
-,-,16,TRBV3-1,TRBJ2-3,CASSQEGGRRVVTQYF,TGTGCCAGCAGCCAAGAAGGGGGCAGGAGGGTCGTTACGCAGTATTTT
few,-,13,TRBV29-1,TRBJ2-1,CSAEGGLGDEQFF,TGCAGCGCCGAGGGGGGGCTTGGCGATGAGCAGTTCTTC
few,-,16,TRBV4-3,TRBJ2-7,CASSQDRTGSSYEQYF,TGCGCCAGCAGCCAAGATCGAACTGGAAGCTCCTACGAGCAGTACTTC
-,TRBD2,15,TRBV20-1,TRBJ2-7,CSASRSVSGGAEQYF,TGCAGTGCTAGTAGGAGTGTTAGCGGGGGGGCCGAGCAGTACTTC
once,TRBD1,13,TRBV29-1,TRBJ1-1,CSVTGTGGTEAFF,TGCAGCGTCACCGGGACAGGGGGCACTGAAGCTTTCTTT
few,-,13,TRBV12-3/TRBV12-4,TRBJ1-1,CASSFREHPEAFF,TGTGCCAGCAGTTTTAGGGAACACCCTGAAGCTTTCTTT
-,-,14,TRBV15,TRBJ1-2,CATSSSWGLGGYTF,TGTGCCACCAGCTCTAGCTGGGGGTTGGGTGGCTACACCTTC
many,-,13,TRBV5-6,TRBJ1-5,CASSLPGTQPQHF,TGTGCCAGCAGCTTACCAGGGACTCAGCCCCAGCATTTT
few,-,13,TRBV20-1,TRBJ2-7,CSASDTPTYEQYF,TGCAGTGCTAGCGACACCCCAACCTACGAGCAGTACTTC
-,-,14,TRBV5-1,TRBJ2-5,CASSLADTQETQYF,TGCGCCAGCAGCTTGGCAGACACCCAAGAGACCCAGTACTTC
-,-,17,TRBV11-1,TRBJ2-1,CASSYPSGEPPYNEQFF,TGTGCCAGCAGCTATCCCTCGGGGGAGCCCCCTTACAATGAGCAGTTCTTC